This T cell receptor beta chain was recovered during a study of CD8 T cell repertoires and HIV-1 epitope variants. Study-wide background: Controls included no peptide, Ebola AY9 epitope, and a CMV, EBV, flu pool.

Trimming cost V 8 bases and J 7 bases, with 18 bases left between them. This CDR3 is built from 13 residues. Germline V lookup: CDR1 MDHEN, CDR2 SYDVKM. Repertoires were generated with immunoSEQ multiplex PCR, while TCRdb's copy carries only in-frame clones and drops some. Of 80,000 to 95,000 clones listed, 74% are singletons. Sequenced input: uncultured baseline CD8+ T cells from peripheral blood mononuclear cells (PBMCs). The V gene is TRBV28, the J gene TRBJ2-7, with D perhaps TRBD2 (6 bases). This receptor was identified in a male donor with HIV. DNA of the CDR3: TGTGCCAGCTGTCCGGGAGCCTTTGCAGAGCAGTACTTC. This translates into CASCPGAFAEQYF.